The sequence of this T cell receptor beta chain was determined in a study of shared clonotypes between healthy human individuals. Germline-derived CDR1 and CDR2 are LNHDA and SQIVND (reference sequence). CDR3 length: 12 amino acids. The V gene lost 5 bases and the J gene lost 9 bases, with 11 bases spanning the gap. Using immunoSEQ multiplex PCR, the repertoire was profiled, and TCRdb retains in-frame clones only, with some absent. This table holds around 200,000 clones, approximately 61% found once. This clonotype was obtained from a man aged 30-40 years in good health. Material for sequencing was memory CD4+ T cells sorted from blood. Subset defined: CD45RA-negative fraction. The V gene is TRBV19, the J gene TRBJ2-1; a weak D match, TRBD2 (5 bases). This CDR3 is CASSPNAGEQFF. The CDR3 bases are TGTGCCAGTAGTCCAAACGCGGGTGAGCAGTTCTTC.